This T cell receptor beta chain was identified in a study of blood T cell repertoires in COVID-19. Looked up from germline, CDR1 is MNHEY and CDR2 is SMNVEV (reference sequence). The ends lost 1 base at V and 0 bases at J; junction bases unmatched: 8. The CDR3 has 18 amino acids. Sequencing was performed with immunoSEQ multiplex PCR; in TCRdb, only in-frame clones are kept and a portion is missing. This sample has approximately 300,000 clones, with roughly nine tenths found just once. Source material: peripheral blood. The genes are TRBV27 and TRBJ2-1, with 8 bases that match TRBD2. The clonotype originates from a man aged 18 to 30 who had recovered from COVID-19. CDR3 protein: CASSLWTVAGSSYNEQFF. The CDR3 region has the DNA TGTGCCAGCAGTTTATGGACTGTAGCGGGGAGCTCCTACAATGAGCAGTTCTTC.